The next 27 T cell receptor beta chains were all read from a single sample in a study of CD8 T cells in ankylosing spondylitis. Via MiXCR, TCRdb re-called the 5' RACE reads, giving one row per CDR3 protein. The table has 100,000 or so distinct CDR3 sequences, 24% seen once. Sample: synovial fluid, either unsorted or a sorted T cell fraction (not recorded which). All receptors come from a male donor with ankylosing spondylitis.

About this clonotype itself: This could be a read error, since a much larger clone is one nucleotide away. The V gene is TRBV2, the J gene TRBJ2-2; D possibly corresponds to TRBD1 (6 bases). Germline CDR1 and CDR2: SNHLY and FYNNEI. The CDR3 has 15 residues. Here the CDR3 reads CAGSQTGQNTGELFF. CDR3 in DNA: TGTGCCGGCAGCCAGACAGGTCAGAACACCGGGGAGCTGTTTTTT.

This clonotype was detected only a few times. The chain recombines TRBV12-3 or TRBV12-4 with TRBJ2-5; TRBD1 matches 9 bases. The V and J ends lost 5 bases and 4 bases, in that order; junction bases with no gene match: 11. This CDR3 comprises 16 residues. The CDR3 DNA is TGTGCCAGCAGTCCCGGACAGGGGAACTTTGGAGAGACCCAGTACTTC. This sequence encodes CASSPGQGNFGETQYF.

This clonotype has only a few counts. A read error may produce the germline difference seen at one junction end. The chain joins TRBV12-3 or TRBV12-4 to TRBJ2-1, with D perhaps matching TRBD2 (5 bases). The CDR3 runs 13 residues. CDR3 nucleotides: TGTGCCAGCAGTCTAGCAGAAGGCGATGAGCAGTTCTTC. It yields the protein CASSLAEGDEQFF.

The chain employs TRBV9 and TRBJ2-1; 10 bases agree with TRBD2. The V segment lost 6 bases and the J segment 6 bases; nucleotides outside the gene matches: 9. Germline CDR1 SGDLS, CDR2 YYNGEE. The CDR3 is 15 residues long. The CDR3 is CASTRRAGGSNEQFF. In DNA, the CDR3 is TGTGCCAGCACGAGACGAGCGGGAGGGTCCAATGAGCAGTTCTTC.

The V gene is TRBV4-1, the J gene TRBJ1-2; no definite D call. The CDR3 is 14 residues long. Germline assignment: CDR1 MGHRA and CDR2 YSYEKL. Trimming stripped 0 bases from V and 1 base from J, with 6 bases between. The CDR3 coding sequence is TGCGCCAGCAGCCAAGATGGAAGTAACTATGGCTACACCTTC. Encoded protein: CASSQDGSNYGYTF.

V and J are TRBV2 and TRBJ2-6; 7 positions agree with TRBD2. The length of the CDR3 is 17 residues. CDR1 is SNHLY, CDR2 FYNNEI, per germline. V was clipped by 10 bases and J by 4 bases; unmatched bases: 16. The CDR3 reads CATQGLVTAYGANVLTF. The CDR3 DNA sequence: TGTGCCACCCAAGGACTAGTGACGGCGTACGGGGCCAACGTCCTGACTTTC. The variable domain in full, with the rest retrieved from reference TRBV2 and TRBJ2-6, is EPEVTQTPSHQVTQMGQEVILRCVPISNHLYFYWYRQILGQKVEFLVSFYNNEISEKSEIFDDQFSVERPDGSNFTLKIRSTKLEDSAMYFCATQGLVTAYGANVLTFGAGSRLTVL.

This clonotype was observed many times. The chain has TRBV7-8 and TRBJ2-6, with unresolved D. The length of the CDR3 is 16 residues. Germline CDR1 reads SGHVS; CDR2 reads FQNEAQ. Trimming left V 4 bases short and J 0 bases short, with 10 bases between. The CDR3: CASSSKGLSGANVLTF. In DNA form, the CDR3 reads TGTGCCAGCAGCTCAAAAGGGCTCTCTGGGGCCAACGTCCTGACTTTC.

This chain joins TRBV2 and TRBJ1-2; D remains unclear. Germline CDR1 reads SNHLY; CDR2 reads FYNNEI. The CDR3 spans 12 residues. V was pared by 6 bases and J by 8 bases, with 13 bases between. The CDR3 spells CASRDTQGGYTF. CDR3 DNA: TGTGCCAGCAGAGACACTCAAGGAGGCTACACCTTC.

Many counts were recorded for this clonotype. The genes are TRBV20-1 and TRBJ2-3; 15 positions agree with TRBD2. Germline CDR1 DFQATT, CDR2 SNEGSKA (reference sequence). The CDR3 extends over 16 amino acids. In DNA form, the CDR3 reads TGCAGCGCATGGACTAGCGGGAGGGCCGGAACAGATACGCAGTATTTT. The encoded protein is CSAWTSGRAGTDTQYF.

This clonotype was detected many times. CDR3 DNA sequence: TGCGCCAGCAGCTTGGAGAAGCGGGAAGTCGATGAGCAGTTCTTC. This sequence encodes CASSLEKREVDEQFF. The J gene is TRBJ2-1, the V gene TRBV5-1; TRBD2 agrees at 7 bases. The CDR3 consists of 15 residues. Looked up from germline, CDR1 is SGHRS and CDR2 is YFSETQ. The V and J ends lost 0 bases and 8 bases, in that order; junction bases with no gene match: 8.

The V call is TRBV25-1, the J call TRBJ1-2; TRBD1 agrees at 11 bases. Germline CDR1 is MGHDK and CDR2 is SYGVNS. The length of the CDR3 is 15 residues. With V trimmed by 5 bases and J by 4 bases, 6 bases remained unmatched. CDR3 sequence: CASSKAGTGGYGYTF. The CDR3 nucleotides are TGTGCCAGCAGTAAAGCCGGGACAGGGGGCTATGGCTACACCTTC.

This clonotype was observed at least ten times. The rearrangement links TRBV7-9 to TRBJ1-2, with 9 bases aligning to TRBD1. The V gene's germline CDR1 is SEHNR and CDR2 FQNEAQ (reference sequence). V was pared by 5 bases and J by 4 bases, with 8 bases of the junction left unmatched. The CDR3 loop spans 15 amino acids. The CDR3 bases are TGTGCCAGCAGCCCCCCGGGACAGGGTAGCTATGGCTACACCTTC. As protein: CASSPPGQGSYGYTF. Full variable domain (remainder filled in from reference TRBV7-9 and TRBJ1-2): DTGVSQNPRHKITKRGQNVTFRCDPISEHNRLYWYRQTLGQGPEFLTYFQNEAQLEKSRLLSDRFSAERPKGSFSTLEIQRTEQGDSAMYLCASSPPGQGSYGYTFGSGTRLTVV.

This clonotype was seen only a few times. Written as DNA, the CDR3 is TGCAGTGCTGGGATCGGGACAGGGTACGGCTACGAGCAGTACTTC. This codes for CSAGIGTGYGYEQYF. The J gene is TRBJ2-7, the V gene TRBV20-1; 9 positions match TRBD1. The length of the CDR3 is 15 residues. The junction had 11 bases not matched to a gene; V was cut back by 5 bases and J by 3 bases. Per the germline V gene, CDR1 is DFQATT and CDR2 is SNEGSKA (reference sequence).

The J gene is TRBJ2-1, the V gene TRBV5-1; no reliable D call. The CDR3 contains 11 residues. V was clipped by 6 bases and J by 5 bases, with 6 bases between them. The germline CDR1 and CDR2 sequences are SGHRS and YFSETQ. The CDR3 loop is CASKRDNEQFF. CDR3 coding DNA: TGCGCCAGCAAGCGTGACAATGAGCAGTTCTTC.

This clonotype was seen a few times. The chain is built from TRBV20-1 and TRBJ1-1; D remains ambiguous. Germline V gene lookup returns CDR1 DFQATT and CDR2 SNEGSKA (reference sequence). Trimming stripped 1 base from V and 7 bases from J, with 16 bases between. The CDR3 sequence is 14 residues long. The CDR3 is CSARGAGGRNEAFF. The CDR3 DNA reads as TGCAGTGCTAGAGGAGCCGGTGGTCGGAATGAAGCTTTCTTT.

V and J are TRBV10-3 and TRBJ2-7, with D possibly TRBD2 on 5 matching bases. Germline CDR1 is ENHRY and CDR2 is SYGVKD. This CDR3 contains 12 residues. Trimming removed 8 bases at V and 3 bases at J, with 11 bases between. CDR3 amino acids: CAIGERLYEQYF. The DNA for the CDR3 is TGTGCCATCGGGGAGCGGCTCTACGAGCAGTACTTC.

The J gene is TRBJ2-5, the V gene TRBV25-1, with TRBD2 identical over 9 bases. Germline lookup yields CDR1 MGHDK and CDR2 SYGVNS. V lost 7 bases to trimming and J lost 0 bases; unmatched junction nucleotides: 9. The length of the CDR3 is 16 residues. The CDR3 spells CASTGSGGLNQETQYF. The DNA for the CDR3 is TGTGCCAGCACGGGTAGCGGGGGCCTGAACCAAGAGACCCAGTACTTC.

This clonotype occurred a few times. V usage is TRBV12-3 or TRBV12-4 and J usage is TRBJ1-1; perhaps TRBD1 as D (5 bases). V was pared by 1 base and J by 7 bases, with 10 bases between. The CDR3 covers 13 residues. The CDR3 bases are TGTGCCAGCAGTTTAGGGACACCGTTTGAAGCTTTCTTT. Amino acid sequence: CASSLGTPFEAFF.

The rearrangement uses TRBV11-2 and TRBJ2-7; D may be TRBD2 (5 bases). V was shortened by 3 bases and J by 5 bases, with 14 bases between the two germline ends. CDR3 length equals 14 residues. Germline V gives CDR1 SGHAT, CDR2 FQNNGV. CDR3: CASSFLPSNNEQYF. The CDR3 DNA reads TGTGCCAGCAGCTTTCTCCCTAGCAACAACGAGCAGTACTTC.

This clonotype occurred a few times. V is TRBV12-3 or TRBV12-4 and J is TRBJ1-1; D remains unclear. The CDR3 consists of 13 residues. The germline V and J ends were trimmed by 3 bases and 1 base, with 6 bases remaining between them. The CDR3 loop reads CASSLRQNTEAFF. The CDR3 DNA follows: TGTGCCAGCAGTTTGCGGCAGAACACTGAAGCTTTCTTT.

A few counts support this clonotype. The chain couples TRBV20-1 to TRBJ2-3, with TRBD2 identical over 7 bases. CDR1 and CDR2 from the germline V gene are DFQATT and SNEGSKA (reference sequence). With 5 bases clipped from V and 4 bases from J, the junction kept 9 bases outside the gene matches. The CDR3 is made up of 14 amino acids. The DNA of the CDR3 is TGCAGTGCTGCCACCGCGGGAGCTGCAGATACGCAGTATTTT. Protein: CSAATAGAADTQYF.

This clonotype has just a few counts. J is TRBJ2-1 and V is TRBV5-1; perhaps TRBD1 as D (6 bases). Trimming took off 0 bases at V and 9 bases at J, with 13 bases between the two ends. CDR3 size: 14 residues. Looked up from germline, CDR1 is SGHRS and CDR2 is YFSETQ. In DNA, the CDR3 is TGCGCCAGCAGCTTGGCCCAACAGGGCAGTGAGCAGTTCTTC. Encoded protein: CASSLAQQGSEQFF.

This clonotype was seen ten or more times. The chain recombines TRBV10-3 with TRBJ2-1; the D is unclear. This CDR3 has 13 residues. V lost 6 bases and J 3 bases, leaving 9 bases between the germline ends. CDR1 is ENHRY, CDR2 SYGVKD, per germline. CDR3 in amino acids: CAISENYYNEQFF. The CDR3 DNA reads as TGTGCCATCAGCGAGAATTACTACAATGAGCAGTTCTTC.

The chain couples TRBV2 to TRBJ2-3; no clear D. Deletions cut 2 bases from V and 2 bases from J, with 5 bases between. Germline values: CDR1 SNHLY, CDR2 FYNNEI. The CDR3 covers 13 residues. Written as DNA, the CDR3 is TGTGCCAGCAGTGAATTGACCACAGATACGCAGTATTTT. Translated, it gives CASSELTTDTQYF.

This clonotype was seen a handful of times. The chain recombines TRBV29-1 with TRBJ2-3; perhaps TRBD1 as D (5 bases). Germline V CDR1 and CDR2: SQVTM, ANQGSEA. The V gene lost 8 bases and the J gene lost 5 bases, with 20 bases spanning the gap. The CDR3 spans 14 residues. The CDR3 bases are TGCAGCACCGCAGGGTCCTCTGCCTTAGATACGCAGTATTTT. Translation: CSTAGSSALDTQYF.

This clonotype was counted a few times. The V and J genes are TRBV20-1 and TRBJ2-1; 9 nucleotides match TRBD2. The length of the CDR3 is 19 residues. Germline lookup yields CDR1 DFQATT and CDR2 SNEGSKA (reference sequence). Trimming removed 1 base from V and 4 bases from J; junction bases left unmatched: 17. CDR3 amino acids: CSARVSSGMGSGRYNEQFF. The CDR3 DNA is TGCAGTGCTAGAGTATCTAGCGGGATGGGGTCTGGAAGGTACAATGAGCAGTTCTTC.

The chain uses TRBV12-3 or TRBV12-4 and TRBJ2-1; 9 bases agree with TRBD2. The J segment lost 0 bases and the V segment lost 5 bases, leaving 2 bases of the junction unmatched. The CDR3 totals 15 residues. CDR3 in DNA: TGTGCCAGCAGTCCGCGGGGGGGCTCCTACAATGAGCAGTTCTTC. Encoded protein: CASSPRGGSYNEQFF.